This TCR beta chain emerged from a study of shared clonotypes between healthy human individuals. Looked up from germline, CDR1 is SQVTM and CDR2 is ANQGSEA. V was clipped by 3 bases and J by 0 bases, with 9 bases between them. This CDR3 comprises 14 residues. The naive CD8 fraction comprised CD45RO-negative cells positively selected for CCR7 and excluded terminally differentiated effector memory CD45RA+ cells. Researchers ran the assay at a deep level. The protocol was immunoSEQ multiplex PCR, while the TCRdb copy is restricted to in-frame clones and leaves out a portion. The data show more than 2 million clones, approximately 94% seen once.

J is TRBJ1-3 and V is TRBV29-1, with no clear D. The sequence was collected from a man aged 18-30 years in good health. Material: naive CD8+ T cells sorted from blood. The CDR3 loop is CSVDERSSGNTIYF. The CDR3 coding sequence is TGCAGCGTTGATGAACGGAGCTCTGGAAACACCATATATTTT.